A single sample gave rise to the 6 T cell receptor beta chains below, sequenced in a study of long-term antiretroviral therapy in people with HIV. The immunoSEQ assay was v3.0, run at survey level. TCRdb's table, derived via immunoSEQ multiplex PCR, lists solely in-frame clones and lacks some. The sample yields about 25,000 clones, approximately 80% seen once. The sequences come from unsorted PBMCs, collected around 4.1 years after starting antiretroviral therapy. These TCRs come from a man aged 30 to 39 with HIV.

The rearrangement links TRBV9 to TRBJ2-3, with 9 bases matching TRBD2. J gave up 6 bases and V 3 bases, and 8 bases lay outside the gene matches. The CDR3 is made up of 15 amino acids. From germline, CDR1 is SGDLS and CDR2 YYNGEE. The CDR3 sequence is CASSANSGGWDTQYF. In nucleotides, the CDR3 is TGTGCCAGCAGCGCAAATAGCGGGGGTTGGGATACGCAGTATTTT.

This chain links TRBV9 with TRBJ2-1; 7 bases match TRBD2. Trimming cost V 3 bases and J 8 bases; bases outside gene matches: 11. Germline V gene lookup returns CDR1 SGDLS and CDR2 YYNGEE. The CDR3 is 15 residues long. The CDR3 reads CASSAPQGGPHEQFF. CDR3 in DNA: TGTGCCAGCAGCGCCCCTCAGGGAGGGCCACATGAGCAGTTCTTC.

The chain couples TRBV6-6 to TRBJ2-5; TRBD2 matches at 12 bases. Losses at the gene ends were 5 bases for V and 4 bases for J; bases not matched to a gene: 2. Germline CDR1 reads MNHNY; CDR2 reads SVGAGI (reference sequence). The CDR3 runs 14 residues. DNA of the CDR3: TGTGCCAGCAGTCTAGCGGGGGGGGTAGAGACCCAGTACTTC. Its translation is CASSLAGGVETQYF.

The table lists this clone with a count of one. The rearrangement links TRBV5-1 to TRBJ1-1; D is unclear. CDR1 and CDR2 from the germline V gene are SGHRS and YFSETQ. V was clipped by 0 bases and J by 6 bases, with 9 bases between them. This CDR3 is built from 13 residues. The CDR3 spells CASSLGQRPEAFF. The CDR3 DNA sequence: TGCGCCAGCAGCTTGGGACAACGTCCTGAAGCTTTCTTT.

This chain joins TRBV7-3 and TRBJ2-1; D uncertain. CDR1 SGHTA and CDR2 FQGTGA come from the germline V gene. V was trimmed by 4 bases and J by 4 bases, leaving 5 bases between them. This CDR3 contains 12 residues. The CDR3 DNA follows: TGTGCCAGCAGCTCCCGATACAATGAGCAGTTCTTC. Translating gives CASSSRYNEQFF.

This clone came up once. The genes are TRBV2 and TRBJ1-1, with 8 bases identical to TRBD1. Per germline, CDR1 SNHLY and CDR2 FYNNEI. The CDR3 is 18 residues long. Trimming at V came to 2 bases and at J to 2 bases, leaving 13 bases not matched to a gene. CDR3 amino acids: CASSEWGTGLGGNTEAFF. For the CDR3, the DNA is TGTGCCAGCAGTGAATGGGGGACAGGTCTTGGCGGAAACACTGAAGCTTTCTTT. The full variable domain, with the rest looked up from reference TRBV2 and TRBJ1-1, is EPEVTQTPSHQVTQMGQEVILRCVPISNHLYFYWYRQILGQKVEFLVSFYNNEISEKSEIFDDQFSVERPDGSNFTLKIRSTKLEDSAMYFCASSEWGTGLGGNTEAFFGQGTRLTVV.